These 25 T cell receptor beta chains came from one sample sequenced in a study of blood T cell repertoires in COVID-19. Profiling relied on immunoSEQ multiplex PCR, and the TCRdb table lists in-frame clones only, not all of them. The sample yields more than 450,000 clones, about nine tenths seen once. The sample was PBMCs or T cells enriched from blood (not recorded which). These receptors all stem from a woman aged 18-30 years who had recovered from COVID-19.

The chain employs TRBV12-3 or TRBV12-4 and TRBJ2-7, with unresolved D. The CDR3 runs to 12 residues. Trimming pared 3 bases from V and 4 bases from J, leaving 7 bases between. Written as DNA, the CDR3 is TGTGCCAGCAGTTTCGGGTCATACGAGCAGTACTTC. Protein: CASSFGSYEQYF.

J is TRBJ1-2 and V is TRBV19; possibly TRBD1 for D (6 bases). V was clipped by 3 bases and J by 8 bases, with 13 bases between them. Germline V CDR1 and CDR2: LNHDA, SQIVND (reference sequence). This CDR3 is built from 13 residues. The CDR3 region has the DNA TGTGCCAGTAGTATTCGGGGGGCGGAAGGCTACACCTTC. Its translation is CASSIRGAEGYTF.

V and J are TRBV5-1 and TRBJ1-2, with D possibly TRBD1 on 5 matching bases. Trimming took off 4 bases at V and 6 bases at J, with 19 bases between the two ends. Looked up from germline, CDR1 is SGHRS and CDR2 is YFSETQ. The CDR3 extends over 15 amino acids. The chain's CDR3 is CASSPRYGDFNGYTF. The CDR3, as DNA: TGCGCCAGCAGCCCGCGCTACGGGGACTTTAATGGCTACACCTTC.

V is TRBV7-3 and J is TRBJ2-7, with TRBD1 matching 7 bases. The J segment lost 3 bases and the V segment lost 2 bases, leaving 7 bases of the junction unmatched. Germline values: CDR1 SGHTA, CDR2 FQGTGA. This CDR3 spans 15 amino acids. The CDR3: CASSLGLGQIYEQYF. The DNA of the CDR3 is TGTGCCAGCAGCTTAGGGCTGGGACAGATCTACGAGCAGTACTTC.

The V call is TRBV25-1, the J call TRBJ2-2, with 8 bases matching TRBD2. J lost 3 bases, V lost 4 bases, and 4 bases had no gene match. The CDR3 totals 15 residues. Germline CDR1 MGHDK, CDR2 SYGVNS. CDR3 protein: CASSVAGTYTGELFF. In DNA form, the CDR3 reads TGTGCCAGCAGTGTAGCGGGGACGTACACCGGGGAGCTGTTTTTT.

The J gene is TRBJ1-4, the V gene TRBV2; no reliable D call. The CDR3 runs 12 residues. V lost 6 bases and J lost 8, with 10 bases in between. The germline V gene encodes CDR1 SNHLY and CDR2 FYNNEI. The CDR3 reads CASSYGLEKLFF. In nucleotides, the CDR3 is TGTGCCAGCAGCTATGGTTTGGAAAAACTGTTTTTT.

This clone has only one observation. CDR3 sequence reads: CASSQDKGPGNEQFF. Here the CDR3 DNA reads TGTGCCAGCAGCCAAGATAAGGGGCCGGGCAATGAGCAGTTCTTC. The rearrangement links TRBV3-1 (or the pseudogene TRBV3-2) to TRBJ2-1; perhaps TRBD1 as D (5 bases). The V gene lost 0 bases and the J gene lost 6 bases, with 12 bases spanning the gap. There are 15 residues in the CDR3. In germline, CDR1 is LGHDT, CDR2 YNNKEL (reference sequence).

The V and J genes are TRBV4-2 and TRBJ1-5, with a possible D match to TRBD1 (5 bases). Trimming shortened V by 0 bases and J by 5 bases, and 5 bases separated the two germline ends. CDR1 is LGHNA and CDR2 is YNFKEQ in the germline V gene. The CDR3 loop spans 13 amino acids. As DNA, the CDR3 is TGTGCCAGCAGCCAAGACAGGGATCAGCCCCAGCATTTT. Translating gives CASSQDRDQPQHF.

J is TRBJ1-3 and V is TRBV4-1; no clear D. The CDR3 sequence is 14 residues long. The germline V gene encodes CDR1 MGHRA and CDR2 YSYEKL. Trimming left V 0 bases short and J 4 bases short, with 7 bases between. The CDR3 DNA reads TGCGCCAGCAGCCAAGAGAGAGAAGGAAACACCATATATTTT. Translated: CASSQEREGNTIYF.

The rearrangement uses TRBV29-1 and TRBJ2-5; a weak D match, TRBD1 (6 bases). The CDR3 totals 13 residues. Trimming cost V 6 bases and J 4 bases, with 15 bases left between them. CDR1 and CDR2 from the germline V gene are SQVTM and ANQGSEA. This chain's CDR3 is CSVPGAGGETQYF. Here the CDR3 DNA reads TGCAGCGTCCCAGGGGCGGGTGGAGAGACCCAGTACTTC.

The chain joins TRBV29-1 to TRBJ1-1, with D tentatively TRBD1 (6 bases). In germline, CDR1 is SQVTM, CDR2 ANQGSEA. Trimming pared 5 bases from V and 4 bases from J, leaving 11 bases between. The CDR3 has 12 residues. CDR3 nucleotide sequence: TGCAGCGTTTGGACAGAGCTCACTGAAGCTTTCTTT. Its protein product is CSVWTELTEAFF.

This rearrangement joins TRBV11-2 to TRBJ2-7; D call uncertain. There are 13 residues in the CDR3. CDR1 and CDR2 (germline): SGHAT, FQNNGV. V was trimmed by 2 bases and J by 5 bases, leaving 10 bases between them. This CDR3 reads CASSLQFLNEQYF. DNA for the CDR3: TGTGCCAGCAGCTTACAGTTCCTTAACGAGCAGTACTTC.

Points on this clone: This CDR3 is also generated by other DNA sequences in the sample. The V call is TRBV7-9, the J call TRBJ1-4; 7 nucleotides align to TRBD1. V shed 5 bases and J 5 bases; nucleotides not matched to a gene: 5. This CDR3 is 14 amino acids long. In germline, CDR1 is SEHNR, CDR2 FQNEAQ (reference sequence). The CDR3 loop reads CASSRDRANEKLFF. The CDR3 nucleotides read TGTGCCAGCAGCCGAGACAGGGCAAATGAAAAACTGTTTTTT.

The chain employs TRBV27 and TRBJ2-7, with 7 bases matching TRBD1. The CDR3 loop spans 15 amino acids. The J segment lost 0 bases and the V segment lost 6 bases, leaving 8 bases of the junction unmatched. Germline V gene sequence: CDR1 MNHEY, CDR2 SMNVEV (reference sequence). This CDR3 reads CASREGQRSSYEQYF. CDR3 DNA sequence: TGTGCCAGCAGAGAGGGACAGAGGTCCTCCTACGAGCAGTACTTC.

The CDR3, as DNA: TGTGCCAGCAGTCCTCGGACAGGTGTTATCTATGGCTACACCTTC. Amino acid sequence: CASSPRTGVIYGYTF. The rearrangement links TRBV27 to TRBJ1-2, with TRBD1 identical over 7 bases. The junction had 10 bases not matched to a gene; V was cut back by 5 bases and J by 4 bases. Germline V CDR1 and CDR2: MNHEY, SMNVEV (reference sequence). The CDR3 loop spans 15 amino acids.

The V call is TRBV6-1, the J call TRBJ2-3; D is perhaps TRBD2 (6 bases). The germline V gene has CDR1 MNHNS and CDR2 SASEGT. The CDR3 is made up of 16 amino acids. Trimming took off 2 bases at V and 1 base at J, with 13 bases between the two ends. CDR3 DNA sequence: TGTGCCAGCAGTGAACTCGGGGCTAGCGGCACAGATACGCAGTATTTT. Translated, it gives CASSELGASGTDTQYF.

This clone was counted a single time. The V and J genes are TRBV9 and TRBJ1-1; D possibly corresponds to TRBD1 (5 bases). This CDR3 spans 14 amino acids. Trimming removed 4 bases from V and 0 bases from J, with 10 bases in between. CDR1 and CDR2 from the germline V gene are SGDLS and YYNGEE. The CDR3 reads CASSSTTVNTEAFF. CDR3 nucleotides: TGTGCCAGCAGCTCAACGACAGTGAACACTGAAGCTTTCTTT.

This chain joins TRBV5-5 and TRBJ1-2; 8 nucleotides line up with TRBD1. J was trimmed by 4 bases and V by 4 bases; bases with no gene match: 9. The V gene's germline CDR1 is SGHKS and CDR2 YYEKEE (reference sequence). This CDR3 is 15 amino acids long. The DNA of the CDR3 is TGTGCCAGCAGCCCGGGGACAGGTGGGCTCTATGGCTACACCTTC. This sequence encodes CASSPGTGGLYGYTF.

The J gene is TRBJ1-1, the V gene TRBV12-3 or TRBV12-4; D gene uncertain. This CDR3 spans 13 amino acids. Trimming stripped 6 bases from V and 5 bases from J, with 13 bases between. CDR3 nucleotides: TGTGCCAGCAGCGATCTTGCCGGGACTGAAGCTTTCTTT. It encodes CASSDLAGTEAFF.

The gene calls are TRBV5-4 and TRBJ2-5; D is uncertain. Trimming took off 0 bases at V and 4 bases at J, with 7 bases between the two ends. CDR1 is SGHNT, CDR2 YYREEE, per germline (reference sequence). The CDR3 loop spans 13 amino acids. CDR3 protein: CASSLDPGETQYF. DNA for the CDR3: TGTGCCAGCAGCTTGGACCCCGGAGAGACCCAGTACTTC.

J is TRBJ1-2 and V is TRBV4-1; D not certain. The germline V gene has CDR1 MGHRA and CDR2 YSYEKL. CDR3 length: 15 residues. V was pared by 4 bases and J by 2 bases, with 14 bases between. In DNA form, the CDR3 reads TGCGCCAGCAGCCGAACGAGAGGGTCCAACTATGGCTACACCTTC. Protein sequence: CASSRTRGSNYGYTF.

This chain joins TRBV6-5 and TRBJ1-6; D not certain. CDR1 is MNHEY, CDR2 SVGAGI, per germline. CDR3 length: 15 residues. V was shortened by 5 bases and J by 8 bases, with 16 bases between the two germline ends. The CDR3, as DNA: TGTGCCAGCAGTATCGCACCTCCCGAGGATTCACCCCTCCACTTT. Translation gives CASSIAPPEDSPLHF.

The chain joins TRBV2 to TRBJ2-7, with 8 bases fitting TRBD1. The CDR3 covers 13 residues. The germline CDR1 and CDR2 sequences are SNHLY and FYNNEI. V gave up 8 bases and J gave up 5 bases; unmatched junction bases: 8. The CDR3 nucleotides are TGTGCCAGCGGGGACAGGAACCTTAACGAGCAGTACTTC. Translation gives CASGDRNLNEQYF. The whole variable domain, filled in from reference TRBV2 and TRBJ2-7, reads EPEVTQTPSHQVTQMGQEVILRCVPISNHLYFYWYRQILGQKVEFLVSFYNNEISEKSEIFDDQFSVERPDGSNFTLKIRSTKLEDSAMYFCASGDRNLNEQYFGPGTRLTVT.

V gene TRBV12-5 combines with J gene TRBJ2-1; a weak D match, TRBD2 (5 bases). This CDR3 comprises 17 residues. From germline, CDR1 is LGHNT and CDR2 FRNRAP. Trimming took off 2 bases at V and 4 bases at J, with 18 bases between the two ends. Here the CDR3 reads CASGLLGRGSGYNEQFF. DNA of the CDR3: TGTGCTAGTGGTTTGTTAGGCCGGGGTTCGGGGTACAATGAGCAGTTCTTC.

V gene TRBV12-3 or TRBV12-4 combines with J gene TRBJ2-1; 10 positions agree with TRBD2. The ends lost 6 bases at V and 8 bases at J; junction bases unmatched: 4. CDR3 length equals 13 residues. The CDR3 coding sequence is TGTGCCAGCAGCTCCGGACTAGCGGATGAGCAGTTCTTC. It encodes CASSSGLADEQFF.